This T cell receptor beta chain was retrieved from a study of T-cell memory formation after mild COVID-19. Study overall: TCR clusters showed largely donor specificity. Broader study findings: Memory cells collected pre-infection included some clones that later responded, suggesting cross-reactive memory joined. Those CD4+ clones that contracted were mainly in CM and EM (CD8+ ones in EMRA).

In germline, CDR1 is SQVTM, CDR2 ANQGSEA. The CDR3 length is 14 residues. With 4 bases removed from V and 7 bases from J, the gap between germline ends came to 17 bases. TCRdb reanalysed the 5' RACE reads using MiXCR and keeps one entry per CDR3 protein. Found here are approximately 340,000 distinct CDR3 sequences, 15% of them singletons; the top ten hold about 22%. With regard to this clonotype: Its antigen remains unidentified.

The sequenced sample was PBMCs or a T cell subset sorted from them (not recorded which). This TCR came from a man aged 18-30 years who had mild COVID-19 (a few samples of this study predate the infection). Cell type and time point are not known. V gene TRBV29-1 combines with J gene TRBJ1-5, with D possibly matching TRBD1 (5 bases). Here the CDR3 reads CSVGGQGQGQPQHF. The DNA for the CDR3 is TGCAGCGTTGGTGGCCAGGGCCAGGGCCAGCCCCAGCATTTT. The variable domain in full, completed from reference TRBV29-1 and TRBJ1-5, reads SAVISQKPSRDICQRGTSLTIQCQVDSQVTMMFWYRQQPGQSLTLIATANQGSEATYESGFVIDKFPISRPNLTFSTLTVSNMSPEDSSIYLCSVGGQGQGQPQHFGDGTRLSIL.